Listed here are 20 T cell receptor beta chains from one sample, sequenced in a study of blood T cell repertoires in COVID-19 (dated by TCRdb to 2020 to 2021). Libraries were prepared through the immunoSEQ multiplex PCR assay. This immuneACCESS table, as held by TCRdb, lists in-frame sequences with V and J called but not all clones. Of the missing ones, under half trace to an unresolved V gene in checked studies; the others have no known cause. Recorded for this sample are over 300,000 clones; nearly 90% of them occurred a single time. Roughly 6.8% of the sample lies in the top ten. The sequencing sample was made of peripheral blood. Receptors were obtained from a man younger than 35 with active or convalescent COVID-19.

The chain carries TRBV28 and TRBJ2-7; 7 bases are shared with TRBD1. Germline V lookup: CDR1 MDHEN, CDR2 SYDVKM. Trimming removed 4 bases from V and 7 bases from J; junction bases left unmatched: 4. CDR3 length: 12 amino acids. The CDR3 loop reads CASSSLQGEQYF. The CDR3, as DNA: TGTGCCAGCAGTTCCTTACAGGGGGAGCAGTACTTC.

This clone has more than one count but fewer than ten. The J gene is TRBJ2-1, the V gene TRBV11-3; 7 bases line up with TRBD2. Germline assignment: CDR1 SGHNT and CDR2 YENEEA. CDR3 length: 14 residues. Germline trimming cut 3 bases from V and 8 bases from J; bases unmatched to any gene: 7. DNA for the CDR3: TGTGCCAGCAGCTTGGGGGGGAGTCGGGATGAGCAGTTCTTC. Its protein product is CASSLGGSRDEQFF. Complete variable domain (other parts from reference TRBV11-3 and TRBJ2-1): EAGVVQSPRYKIIEKKQPVAFWCNPISGHNTLYWYLQNLGQGPELLIRYENEEAVDDSQLPKDRFSAERLKGVDSTLKIQPAELGDSAVYLCASSLGGSRDEQFFGPGTRLTVL.

CDR3 DNA: TGTGCCAGCCAAACAGATCAGGGGCGGCGAGAAGCTTTCTTT. This gives the protein CASQTDQGRREAFF. This chain links TRBV25-1 with TRBJ1-1; TRBD1 is a possible D gene (6 bases). Germline lookup yields CDR1 MGHDK and CDR2 SYGVNS. V was trimmed by 8 bases and J by 8 bases, leaving 21 bases between them. This CDR3 has 14 residues.

A few counts support this clone. The chain links TRBV18 to TRBJ1-5, with 8 bases matching TRBD1. Germline trimming cut 1 base from V and 5 bases from J; bases unmatched to any gene: 4. Looked up from germline, CDR1 is KGHSH and CDR2 is LQKENI. The CDR3 runs to 15 residues. CDR3 nucleotide sequence: TGTGCCAGCTCACCACGGACAGGGCGAGATCAGCCCCAGCATTTT. It specifies CASSPRTGRDQPQHF.

The chain carries TRBV2 and TRBJ1-2, with D maybe TRBD1 (5 bases). V was clipped by 3 bases and J by 6 bases, with 20 bases between them. CDR1 and CDR2 (germline): SNHLY, FYNNEI. This CDR3 comprises 16 residues. The CDR3: CASSDFLRQKAHGYTF. The CDR3 coding sequence is TGTGCCAGCAGTGATTTCTTGAGACAGAAAGCCCATGGCTACACCTTC.

The gene calls are TRBV4-3 and TRBJ2-3, with TRBD2 identical over 8 bases. The CDR3 is 17 amino acids. V lost 4 bases to trimming and J lost 2 bases; unmatched junction nucleotides: 11. CDR1 and CDR2 from the germline V gene are LGHNA and YSLEER. The CDR3 region is CASSRERGTDTTDTQYF. The CDR3 region has the DNA TGCGCCAGCAGCCGAGAGCGGGGGACCGATACCACAGATACGCAGTATTTT.

The genes are TRBV7-8 and TRBJ1-2; tentative D call: TRBD1 (6 bases). Germline V gene lookup returns CDR1 SGHVS and CDR2 FQNEAQ. With 7 bases removed from V and 8 bases from J, the gap between germline ends came to 20 bases. There are 14 residues in the CDR3. The CDR3 loop reads CASTTPDRIGGYTF. As DNA, the CDR3 is TGTGCCAGCACGACCCCCGACAGGATTGGCGGCTACACCTTC. Variable domain in full (rest from reference TRBV7-8 and TRBJ1-2): GAGVSQSPRYKVAKRGQDVALRCDPISGHVSLFWYQQALGQGPEFLTYFQNEAQLDKSGLPSDRFFAERPEGSVSTLKIQRTQQEDSAVYLCASTTPDRIGGYTFGSGTRLTVV.

The rearrangement joins TRBV18 to TRBJ1-4; D remains ambiguous. Germline CDR1 and CDR2: KGHSH and LQKENI. V was shortened by 3 bases and J by 8 bases, with 13 bases between the two germline ends. The CDR3 has 14 residues. The CDR3 nucleotides are TGTGCCAGCTCACCGACCGGGATCCTCGAAAAACTGTTTTTT. Translation: CASSPTGILEKLFF.

V gene TRBV5-1 combines with J gene TRBJ2-3; D is uncertain. Trimming shortened V by 2 bases and J by 3 bases, and 10 bases separated the two germline ends. The germline V gene encodes CDR1 SGHRS and CDR2 YFSETQ. The CDR3 consists of 14 residues. CDR3 protein: CASSFSGRTDTQYF. CDR3 bases: TGCGCCAGCAGCTTTTCGGGTCGGACAGATACGCAGTATTTT.

The V and J genes are TRBV3-1 (or the pseudogene TRBV3-2) and TRBJ2-3, with 11 bases lining up with TRBD2. The CDR3 length is 17 residues. CDR1 LGHDT and CDR2 YNNKEL come from the germline V gene (reference sequence). Trimming removed 2 bases from V and 5 bases from J; junction bases left unmatched: 9. The chain's CDR3 is CASSQWIIAGGQDTQYF. In DNA, the CDR3 is TGTGCCAGCAGCCAATGGATTATAGCGGGGGGGCAAGATACGCAGTATTTT.

V gene TRBV29-1 combines with J gene TRBJ1-4; D is unresolved. Germline V gene lookup returns CDR1 SQVTM and CDR2 ANQGSEA. CDR3 length: 15 residues. Trimming left V 6 bases short and J 3 bases short, with 17 bases between. CDR3 DNA: TGCAGCGTAGCCGGGATTAGCACTTCTAATGAAAAACTGTTTTTT. Translating gives CSVAGISTSNEKLFF.

The V gene is TRBV6-6, the J gene TRBJ2-3; D gene ambiguous. In germline, CDR1 is MNHNY, CDR2 SVGAGI (reference sequence). This CDR3 comprises 10 residues. V was shortened by 11 bases and J by 0 bases, with 3 bases between the two germline ends. CDR3 DNA: TGTGCCCTCAGCACAGATACGCAGTATTTT. The encoded protein is CALSTDTQYF.

The chain recombines TRBV3-1 (or the pseudogene TRBV3-2) with TRBJ2-7; D may be TRBD1 (5 bases). CDR3 length: 14 residues. The V end lost 0 bases, the J end lost 2 bases, and 8 bases lay between the germline ends. Germline CDR1 is LGHDT and CDR2 is YNNKEL (reference sequence). The CDR3 sequence: CASSQETDTYEQYF. CDR3 coding DNA: TGTGCCAGCAGCCAAGAAACGGACACCTACGAGCAGTACTTC.

The chain recombines TRBV6-2 or TRBV6-3 with TRBJ2-1; 11 positions agree with TRBD2. Unmatched junction bases numbered 4, after V lost 5 bases and J lost 4 bases. CDR1 and CDR2 from the germline V gene are MNHEY and SVGEGT. This CDR3 comprises 15 residues. CDR3 bases: TGTGCCAGCAGTCTTACTAGCGGGGGATACAATGAGCAGTTCTTC. The encoded protein is CASSLTSGGYNEQFF.

The chain links TRBV5-4 to TRBJ2-7; D perhaps matches TRBD2 (6 bases). The CDR3 length is 13 residues. V gave up 4 bases and J gave up 10 bases, with 18 bases separating them. Germline V gives CDR1 SGHNT, CDR2 YYREEE (reference sequence). The DNA of the CDR3 is TGTGCCAGCAGCGCGGGACGGTACTACGGACAGTACTTC. Translated: CASSAGRYYGQYF.

This clone was seen just once. V gene TRBV19 combines with J gene TRBJ2-3, with TRBD2 matching over 8 bases. The V gene's germline CDR1 is LNHDA and CDR2 SQIVND (reference sequence). The CDR3 contains 15 residues. V was clipped by 2 bases and J by 6 bases; unmatched bases: 7. The DNA of the CDR3 is TGTGCCAGTAGTATAAGCGGGAGCTTCCTTGATACGCAGTATTTT. It yields the protein CASSISGSFLDTQYF.

The V and J genes are TRBV9 and TRBJ2-7; D perhaps matches TRBD1 (5 bases). The CDR3 contains 14 residues. Germline assignment: CDR1 SGDLS and CDR2 YYNGEE. V was cut by 1 base and J by 1 base, with 9 bases left in between. This CDR3 reads CASSVSTGSYEQYF. For the CDR3, the DNA is TGTGCCAGCAGCGTAAGTACAGGTTCCTACGAGCAGTACTTC.

V is TRBV18 and J is TRBJ2-3, with D possibly matching TRBD1 (6 bases). Germline-derived CDR1 and CDR2 are KGHSH and LQKENI. The CDR3 is 13 residues long. Trimming pared 6 bases from V and 0 bases from J, leaving 7 bases between. The CDR3 sequence: CASSDRSTDTQYF. CDR3 sequence (DNA): TGTGCCAGCTCGGACAGAAGCACAGATACGCAGTATTTT.

The gene calls are TRBV3-1 (or the pseudogene TRBV3-2) and TRBJ1-2, with D tentatively TRBD1 (5 bases). Germline-derived CDR1 and CDR2 are LGHDT and YNNKEL (reference sequence). Between the trimmed V and J ends, which lost 1 base and 4 bases, there was a span of 13 bases. The length of the CDR3 is 15 residues. CDR3 sequence (DNA): TGTGCCAGCAGCCAAGCTCTGACAGAAGTCTATGGCTACACCTTC. Residues: CASSQALTEVYGYTF.

This chain uses TRBV4-3 with TRBJ2-5, with 7 bases lining up with TRBD1. Germline CDR1 LGHNA, CDR2 YSLEER. CDR3 length equals 15 residues. Trimming at V came to 0 bases and at J to 4 bases, leaving 5 bases not matched to a gene. CDR3: CASSQETSGGETQYF. CDR3 bases: TGCGCCAGCAGCCAAGAGACGTCAGGGGGAGAGACCCAGTACTTC.